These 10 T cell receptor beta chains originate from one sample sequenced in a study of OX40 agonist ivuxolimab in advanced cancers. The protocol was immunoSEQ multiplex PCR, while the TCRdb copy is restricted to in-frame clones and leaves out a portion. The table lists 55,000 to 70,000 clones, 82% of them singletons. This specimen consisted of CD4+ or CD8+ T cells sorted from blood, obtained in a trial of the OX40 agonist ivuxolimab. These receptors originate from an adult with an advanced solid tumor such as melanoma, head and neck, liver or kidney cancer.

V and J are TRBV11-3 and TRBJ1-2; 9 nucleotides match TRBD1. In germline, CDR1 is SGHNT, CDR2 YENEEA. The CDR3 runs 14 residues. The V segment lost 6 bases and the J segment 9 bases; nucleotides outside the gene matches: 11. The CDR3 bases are TGTGCCAGCAGAACGGGCGGGACAGGGATAAGCTACACCTTC. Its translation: CASRTGGTGISYTF.

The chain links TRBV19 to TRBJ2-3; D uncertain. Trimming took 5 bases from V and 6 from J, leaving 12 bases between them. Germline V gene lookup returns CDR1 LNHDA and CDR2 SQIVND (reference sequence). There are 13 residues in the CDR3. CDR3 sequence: CASSLPPGDTQYF. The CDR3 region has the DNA TGTGCCAGTAGTCTCCCCCCTGGCGATACGCAGTATTTT.

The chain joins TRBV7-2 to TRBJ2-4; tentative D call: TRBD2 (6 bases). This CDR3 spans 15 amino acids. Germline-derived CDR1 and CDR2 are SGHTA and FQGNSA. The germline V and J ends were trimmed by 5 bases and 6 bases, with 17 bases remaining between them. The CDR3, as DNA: TGTGCCAGCAGCCTACGGGGAGGTCATGGAAACATTCAGTACTTC. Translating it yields CASSLRGGHGNIQYF. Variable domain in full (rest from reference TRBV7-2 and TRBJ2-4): GAGVSQSPSNKVTEKGKDVELRCDPISGHTALYWYRQSLGQGLEFLIYFQGNSAPDKSGLPSDRFSAERTGGSVSTLTIQRTQQEDSAVYLCASSLRGGHGNIQYFGAGTRLSVL.

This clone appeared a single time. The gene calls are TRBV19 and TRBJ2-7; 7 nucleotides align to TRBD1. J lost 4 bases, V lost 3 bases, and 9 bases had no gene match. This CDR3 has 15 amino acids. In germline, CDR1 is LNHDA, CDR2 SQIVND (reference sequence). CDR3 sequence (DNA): TGTGCCAGTAGTATGAACGACAGGGCCTCGTACGAGCAGTACTTC. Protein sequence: CASSMNDRASYEQYF.

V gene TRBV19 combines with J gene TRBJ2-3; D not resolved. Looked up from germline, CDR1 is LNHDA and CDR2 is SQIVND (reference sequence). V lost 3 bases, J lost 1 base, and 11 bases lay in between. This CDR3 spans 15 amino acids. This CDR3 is CASSILGFGTDTQYF. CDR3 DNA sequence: TGTGCCAGTAGTATTCTCGGTTTCGGCACAGATACGCAGTATTTT.

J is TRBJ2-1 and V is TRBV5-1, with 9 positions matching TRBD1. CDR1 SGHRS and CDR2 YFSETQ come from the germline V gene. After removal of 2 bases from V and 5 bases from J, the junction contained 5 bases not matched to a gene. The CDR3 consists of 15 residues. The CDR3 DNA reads TGCGCCAGCAGCTTCCGGGACAGGGAAAACAATGAGCAGTTCTTC. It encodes CASSFRDRENNEQFF.

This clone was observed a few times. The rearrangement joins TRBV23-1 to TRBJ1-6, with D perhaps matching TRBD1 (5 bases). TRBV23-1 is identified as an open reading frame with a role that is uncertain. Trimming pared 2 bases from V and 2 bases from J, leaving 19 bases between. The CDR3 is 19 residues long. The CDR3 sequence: CASSQRVDSLNPYNSPLHF. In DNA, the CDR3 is TGCGCCAGCAGTCAACGGGTCGACAGCCTAAATCCCTATAATTCACCCCTCCACTTT.

CDR3: CASSYTGVTKNIQYF. As DNA, the CDR3 is TGTGCCAGCAGTTACACAGGGGTGACCAAAAACATTCAGTACTTC. J is TRBJ2-4 and V is TRBV6-5; TRBD1 aligns across 7 bases. Germline V CDR1 and CDR2: MNHEY, SVGAGI. The trim removed 2 bases at V and 2 bases at J, leaving 3 bases unmatched. The CDR3 contains 15 residues.

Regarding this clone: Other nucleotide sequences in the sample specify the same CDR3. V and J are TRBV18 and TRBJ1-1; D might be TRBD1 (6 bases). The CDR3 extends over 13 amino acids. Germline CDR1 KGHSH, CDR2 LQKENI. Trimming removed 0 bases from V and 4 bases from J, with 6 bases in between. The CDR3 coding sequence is TGTGCCAGCTCACCACCAGGGGGCACTGAAGCTTTCTTT. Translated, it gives CASSPPGGTEAFF.

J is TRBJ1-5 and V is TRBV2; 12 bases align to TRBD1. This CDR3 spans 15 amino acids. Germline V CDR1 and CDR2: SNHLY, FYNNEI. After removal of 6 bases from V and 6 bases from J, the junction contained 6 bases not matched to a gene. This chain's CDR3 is CASSSGTGGFQPQHF. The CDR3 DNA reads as TGTGCCAGCAGCTCCGGGACAGGGGGCTTTCAGCCCCAGCATTTT.